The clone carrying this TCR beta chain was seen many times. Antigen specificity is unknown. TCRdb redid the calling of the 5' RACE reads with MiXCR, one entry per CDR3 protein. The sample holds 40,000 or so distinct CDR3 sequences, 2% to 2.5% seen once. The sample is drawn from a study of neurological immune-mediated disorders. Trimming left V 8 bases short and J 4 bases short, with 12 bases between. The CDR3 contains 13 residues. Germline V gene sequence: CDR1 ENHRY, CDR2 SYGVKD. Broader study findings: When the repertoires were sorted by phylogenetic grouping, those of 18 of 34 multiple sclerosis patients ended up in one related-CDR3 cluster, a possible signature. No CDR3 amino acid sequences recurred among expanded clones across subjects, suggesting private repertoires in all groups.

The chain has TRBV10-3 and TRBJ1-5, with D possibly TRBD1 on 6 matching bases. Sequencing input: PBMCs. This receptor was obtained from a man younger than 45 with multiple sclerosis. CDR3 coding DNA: TGTGCCATCGGGGGCAGGATTAATCAGCCCCAGCATTTT. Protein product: CAIGGRINQPQHF.